A single sample gave rise to the 20 T cell receptor beta chains below, sequenced in a study of beta chain features in type 1 diabetes. Findings and caveats of the study: Moderate but significant shortening of TCRB CDR3s was recorded in all four CD4+ subsets from Type 1 diabetes patients.

The study reverse transcribed the entire isolated RNA, so it sequenced expressed TCRB transcripts. The repertoire was sequenced with immunoSEQ multiplex PCR; TCRdb's copy has only in-frame clones and lacks some. The data contain about 740,000 clones, about an eighth of them singletons. Their antigens remain unidentified. Sequencing was carried out using naive CD4+ T cells from blood. The source is a man younger than 35 with type 1 diabetes.

This clone was counted between two and nine times. The chain recombines TRBV30 with TRBJ2-3; 11 nucleotides align to TRBD2. CDR3 length: 16 amino acids. Germline V gives CDR1 GTSNPN, CDR2 SVGIG (reference sequence). Trimming removed 3 bases from V and 6 bases from J; junction bases left unmatched: 11. CDR3 nucleotide sequence: TGTGCCTGGAGAGAAATAACTAGCGGGGGAGGGGATACGCAGTATTTT. This codes for CAWREITSGGGDTQYF.

The V call is TRBV7-9, the J call TRBJ1-2, with 9 bases lining up with TRBD1. The CDR3 length is 16 residues. The germline gives CDR1 SEHNR, CDR2 FQNEAQ (reference sequence). With V trimmed by 2 bases and J by 3 bases, 7 bases remained unmatched. CDR3 DNA sequence: TGTGCCAGCAGCTTACGCGGACAGGGGAGCGACTATGGCTACACCTTC. This sequence encodes CASSLRGQGSDYGYTF.

V is TRBV28 and J is TRBJ1-6; D uncertain. With 5 bases removed from V and 3 bases from J, the gap between germline ends came to 17 bases. The CDR3 totals 17 residues. The germline CDR1 and CDR2 sequences are MDHEN and SYDVKM. The CDR3 DNA reads TGTGCCAGCAGTAGGAAGGCTATGGAAGGCTATAATTCACCCCTCCACTTT. Encoded protein: CASSRKAMEGYNSPLHF.

This clone was detected only a few times. The genes are TRBV30 and TRBJ1-1; a weak D match, TRBD1 (5 bases). The CDR3 has 14 residues. In germline, CDR1 is GTSNPN, CDR2 SVGIG (reference sequence). V gave up 8 bases and J gave up 0 bases, with 16 bases separating them. The chain's CDR3 is CARTKGPMNTEAFF. The CDR3 DNA reads as TGTGCCCGCACCAAGGGACCGATGAACACTGAAGCTTTCTTT. Complete variable domain (other parts from reference TRBV30 and TRBJ1-1): SQTIHQWPATLVQPVGSPLSLECTVEGTSNPNLYWYRQAAGRGLQLLFYSVGIGQISSEVPQNLSASRPQDRQFILSSKKLLLSDSGFYLCARTKGPMNTEAFFGQGTRLTVV.

This chain connects TRBV2 to TRBJ2-5; 9 bases match TRBD1. The CDR3 runs 15 residues. The germline V gene has CDR1 SNHLY and CDR2 FYNNEI. J lost 2 bases, V lost 6 bases, and 7 bases had no gene match. CDR3 DNA: TGTGCCAGCAGGGCAAGGACAGGGGAACAAGAGACCCAGTACTTC. Its protein product is CASRARTGEQETQYF.

Only a few counts were recorded for this clone. V and J are TRBV18 and TRBJ1-5; D is unclear. The CDR3 contains 13 residues. The germline gives CDR1 KGHSH, CDR2 LQKENI. The V and J ends lost 3 bases and 1 base respectively, with 4 bases between them. DNA of the CDR3: TGTGCCAGCTCACCTAAAAGCAATCAGCCCCAGCATTTT. It is translated as CASSPKSNQPQHF.

This chain connects TRBV6-5 to TRBJ2-3, with TRBD2 as a possible D gene (5 bases). Deletions cut 6 bases from V and 2 bases from J, with 12 bases between. The CDR3 contains 14 residues. CDR1 MNHEY and CDR2 SVGAGI come from the germline V gene. CDR3 amino acids: CASSSGLVTDTQYF. For the CDR3, the DNA is TGTGCCAGCAGCTCCGGACTCGTCACAGATACGCAGTATTTT.

This clone was counted only a few times. This chain links TRBV18 with TRBJ2-1, with a possible D match to TRBD1 (6 bases). CDR3 length: 15 residues. From germline, CDR1 is KGHSH and CDR2 LQKENI. V was trimmed by 4 bases and J by 8 bases, leaving 18 bases between them. The CDR3 coding sequence is TGTGCCAGCTCACTGGGAGCAACAGGGCTCGATGAGCAGTTCTTC. Translation gives CASSLGATGLDEQFF.

The V gene is TRBV29-1, the J gene TRBJ2-3, with D possibly matching TRBD2 (5 bases). The V and J ends lost 6 bases and 4 bases respectively, with 11 bases between them. From germline, CDR1 is SQVTM and CDR2 ANQGSEA. This CDR3 comprises 12 residues. CDR3: CSVVRAPDTQYF. The CDR3 region has the DNA TGCAGCGTGGTGAGGGCCCCAGATACGCAGTATTTT.

This clone was found once. This may be a read error: a much more frequent sequence differs by one nucleotide. The rearrangement joins TRBV5-4 to TRBJ2-3, with D hard to call. Trimming shortened V by 4 bases and J by 0 bases, and 3 bases separated the two germline ends. This CDR3 has 12 amino acids. The germline gives CDR1 SGHNT, CDR2 YYREEE (reference sequence). CDR3 in DNA: TGTGCCAGCAGCGTGAGCACAGATACGCAGTATTTT. Amino acid sequence: CASSVSTDTQYF.

In this sample, this clone turned up a few times. This sequence joins TRBV28 and TRBJ1-1; D ambiguous. Trimming cost V 5 bases and J 0 bases, with 7 bases left between them. Germline V gene lookup returns CDR1 MDHEN and CDR2 SYDVKM. The length of the CDR3 is 13 residues. The CDR3 region has the DNA TGTGCCAGCAGTATGACATTGAACACTGAAGCTTTCTTT. Residues: CASSMTLNTEAFF.

This clone was detected only a few times. CDR3 sequence (DNA): TGTGCCAGCAGGCAGGACAGGTCTGGGGCCAACGTCCTGACTTTC. As protein: CASRQDRSGANVLTF. The rearrangement joins TRBV6-5 to TRBJ2-6, with TRBD1 matching 7 bases. The germline CDR1 and CDR2 sequences are MNHEY and SVGAGI. CDR3 length equals 15 residues. The V segment lost 6 bases and the J segment 1 base; nucleotides outside the gene matches: 3.

This sequence joins TRBV29-1 and TRBJ2-6; D is ambiguous. There are 14 residues in the CDR3. Germline CDR1 is SQVTM and CDR2 is ANQGSEA. Trimming took 1 base from V and 1 from J, leaving 5 bases between them. This CDR3 is CSVEVRSGANVLTF. CDR3 coding DNA: TGCAGCGTTGAAGTACGTTCTGGGGCCAACGTCCTGACTTTC.

A few counts support this clone. CDR3 region: CASSLNPDRGVWTQYF. The DNA of the CDR3 is TGTGCCAGCAGTTTAAATCCCGACAGGGGCGTTTGGACGCAGTATTTT. The chain links TRBV28 to TRBJ2-3; 8 nucleotides align to TRBD1. The CDR3 runs 16 residues. The germline gives CDR1 MDHEN, CDR2 SYDVKM. Trimming cost V 2 bases and J 9 bases; bases outside gene matches: 13. Complete variable domain (other parts from reference TRBV28 and TRBJ2-3): DVKVTQSSRYLVKRTGEKVFLECVQDMDHENMFWYRQDPGLGLRLIYFSYDVKMKEKGDIPEGYSVSREKKERFSLILESASTNQTSMYLCASSLNPDRGVWTQYFGPGTRLTVL.

This clone was recorded a few times. The J gene is TRBJ2-1, the V gene TRBV28; a weak D match, TRBD1 (6 bases). The germline CDR1 and CDR2 sequences are MDHEN and SYDVKM. The CDR3 is made up of 16 amino acids. The ends were cut back, 6 bases at V and 0 bases at J, with 15 bases in the middle. Here the CDR3 reads CASSLLGTPSYNEQFF. The CDR3 nucleotides read TGTGCCAGCAGCCTACTCGGGACACCCTCCTACAATGAGCAGTTCTTC.

V usage is TRBV18 and J usage is TRBJ2-1; tentative D call: TRBD1 (5 bases). The CDR3 has 15 amino acids. Germline CDR1 reads KGHSH; CDR2 reads LQKENI. V lost 3 bases, J lost 6 bases, and 15 bases lay in between. Written as DNA, the CDR3 is TGTGCCAGCTCACCTATCGCCGACAGTCTCAATGAGCAGTTCTTC. Its protein product is CASSPIADSLNEQFF.

The chain links TRBV7-2 to TRBJ2-1; D unresolved. The V end was cut by 0 bases, the J end by 3 bases, with 18 bases between. Germline CDR1 and CDR2: SGHTA and FQGNSA. This CDR3 spans 18 amino acids. The CDR3 loop is CASSLASIVGPGYNEQFF. The CDR3 bases are TGTGCCAGCAGCTTAGCGAGTATAGTTGGACCGGGCTACAATGAGCAGTTCTTC.

This clone was recorded a few times. J is TRBJ1-2 and V is TRBV30; D remains ambiguous. Germline CDR1 and CDR2: GTSNPN and SVGIG (reference sequence). V was trimmed by 4 bases and J by 3 bases, leaving 12 bases between them. CDR3 length equals 13 residues. CDR3 nucleotides: TGTGCCTGGAACACACAGCGGGACTATGGCTACACCTTC. It encodes CAWNTQRDYGYTF. The full variable domain, in which reference TRBV30 and TRBJ1-2 provide the parts outside the CDR3, is SQTIHQWPATLVQPVGSPLSLECTVEGTSNPNLYWYRQAAGRGLQLLFYSVGIGQISSEVPQNLSASRPQDRQFILSSKKLLLSDSGFYLCAWNTQRDYGYTFGSGTRLTVV.

The chain carries TRBV30 and TRBJ1-2; 8 nucleotides agree with TRBD1. The V segment lost 1 base and the J segment 4 bases; nucleotides outside the gene matches: 5. The CDR3 totals 14 residues. The germline CDR1 and CDR2 sequences are GTSNPN and SVGIG (reference sequence). CDR3 sequence reads: CAWSARGLGYGYTF. The CDR3 coding sequence is TGTGCCTGGAGTGCCAGGGGGCTTGGCTATGGCTACACCTTC. The full variable domain, with the rest looked up from reference TRBV30 and TRBJ1-2, is SQTIHQWPATLVQPVGSPLSLECTVEGTSNPNLYWYRQAAGRGLQLLFYSVGIGQISSEVPQNLSASRPQDRQFILSSKKLLLSDSGFYLCAWSARGLGYGYTFGSGTRLTVV.

This clone was counted only a few times. The V call is TRBV18, the J call TRBJ2-7, with 11 bases that match TRBD1. This CDR3 has 15 amino acids. The germline CDR1 and CDR2 sequences are KGHSH and LQKENI. With 3 bases clipped from V and 3 bases from J, the junction kept 4 bases outside the gene matches. CDR3 in amino acids: CASSPGTGGRYEQYF. The CDR3 nucleotides are TGTGCCAGCTCACCCGGGACAGGGGGACGCTACGAGCAGTACTTC.